This T cell receptor beta chain originates from a study of OX40 agonist ivuxolimab in advanced cancers. Whole-study context: Treatment of patients was with ivuxolimab, an agonistic anti-OX40 (CD134) antibody. Patients undergoing dose escalation presented with hepatocellular carcinoma, melanoma, renal cell or head and neck cancer. Age averaged roughly 60 years (range roughly 23 to 85), and roughly 80% were male. General observations from the study: Some nonresponders also had low normalized T-cell clonal expansion.

The data were produced by immunoSEQ multiplex PCR, yet TCRdb's version contains in-frame clones alone and is incomplete. The sample has tens of thousands of clones; 70% to 80% are singletons. A word on this clone: The antigen remains unidentified.

The sequencing here drew on CD4+ or CD8+ T cells sorted from blood, taken in a trial of the OX40 agonist ivuxolimab. This clonotype originated in an adult with an advanced solid tumor such as melanoma, head and neck, liver or kidney cancer.

For the CDR3, the DNA is TGTGCCAGCAGCACTAGCGGGGAGAGCTCCTACGAGCAGTACTTC. The encoded protein is CASSTSGESSYEQYF. This chain joins TRBV6-5 and TRBJ2-7; 10 bases agree with TRBD2. Germline CDR1 MNHEY, CDR2 SVGAGI. Trimming at V came to 6 bases and at J to 0 bases, leaving 5 bases not matched to a gene. This CDR3 spans 15 amino acids.